This T cell receptor beta chain was documented in a study of cytomegalovirus exposure and HLA in healthy donors. Points from the study as a whole: Among TCR beta chains, those listed as cytomegalovirus-associated numbered about 160.

Details on this clone: The antigen remains unidentified.

From germline, CDR1 is SNHLY and CDR2 FYNNEI. Trimming cost V 0 bases and J 3 bases, with 9 bases left between them. This CDR3 has 14 residues. Amplification used 60 Vbeta primers and 13 Jbeta primers. The method was immunoSEQ multiplex PCR; TCRdb's version includes in-frame clones alone and lacks a portion of them. The data contain under 85,000 clones, about three quarters of them singletons. Material: PBMCs. V usage is TRBV2 and J usage is TRBJ2-7; D is ambiguous. This clonotype was sampled from a young man in good health and CMV-seronegative. The CDR3 is CASSEALLGYEQYV. DNA of the CDR3: TGTGCCAGCAGTGAAGCTCTCTTGGGCTACGAGCAGTACGTC.